Sequencing of this T cell receptor beta chain was carried out in a study of naive and memory T cell subsets. Two oligonucleotides, mixed equimolar, formed the beta constant-region primer covering TRBC1 and TRBC2. Nested alpha and beta constant-region primers with the SP2 primer drove four PCR rounds on ligated cDNA. One entry per CDR3 protein results from TCRdb running MiXCR on the UMI-ligation and nested PCR reads. The repertoire includes some 80,000 distinct CDR3 sequences, 9% to 9.5% of them detected once, and around 1.3% sits in the top ten. Separate alpha and beta amplification began at the second PCR step. There are a few counts of this clonotype. The V and J ends lost 2 bases and 6 bases respectively, with 13 bases between them. Looked up from germline, CDR1 is SGHDT and CDR2 is YYEEEE. This CDR3 has 14 residues.

What was sequenced was naive CD8+ T cells from blood. This clonotype originated in a human donor in good health. The rearrangement uses TRBV5-6 and TRBJ2-3; no definite D call. CDR3 in amino acids: CASSFGSAEDTQYF. CDR3 DNA: TGTGCCAGCAGCTTCGGTTCGGCTGAGGATACGCAGTATTTT.